This T cell receptor (beta chain) was documented in a study of blood T cells in healthy people across ages. Study-level information: Capture by template switching was about one barcoded beta molecule per two T cells.

The study's findings and limits: TCR beta diversity tracked closely with naive T cell percentage.

Next came a second PCR, run for about 7 to 12 cycles, which used a sample-barcoded 5' primer along with a J-beta primer mix. CDR3-containing paired-end reads numbering at least 2.5 million came from each sample. MiXCR, applied by TCRdb to the 5' RACE reads, yields one record per CDR3 protein. The table records about 640,000 distinct CDR3 sequences, approximately 59% of them present only once. Per sample, a minimum of 6 million PBMCs were isolated. About this clonotype: Its antigen remains unidentified.

The sequence was obtained from a man in his sixties in good health. The specimen was blood.

CDR3 sequence: CASSPLRFTGELFF. The CDR3 DNA reads TGTGCCAGCAGTCCTTTAAGGTTTACCGGGGAGCTGTTTTTT. The rearrangement uses TRBV12-3 or TRBV12-4 and TRBJ2-2; no clear D gene. The CDR3 has 14 amino acids. The V end was cut by 5 bases, the J end by 5 bases, with 12 bases between.